The 19 T cell receptor beta chains presented below share a single source sample, sequenced in a study of vaccination effects on CD4 cells after COVID-19. Prior to sequencing, the ViraFEST assay stimulated PBMC with viral peptide pools, which expanded the antigen-specific CD4+ T cells. Between days 10 and 11 of culture, CD4+ T cells were separated out. The participants, recipients of two vaccine doses, got either BNT162b2 or mRNA-1273. Profiled with immunoSEQ multiplex PCR; TCRdb holds only in-frame clones, not every one. The top ten hold roughly 2% of the sample, which has roughly 63,000 clones, 78% seen once. These receptors lack a known antigen. The input for sequencing was CD4+ T cells from PBMCs cultured with HCoV-OC43 spike peptides, taken after COVID-19 vaccination. Documented subset: HCoV-OC43 spike overlapping peptide pool stimulation. These receptors all stem from a human donor who received a COVID-19 vaccine.

The chain employs TRBV6-6 and TRBJ2-7; 8 positions match TRBD1. V dropped 5 bases and J dropped 1; count of bases not matched to a gene: 1. CDR1 MNHNY and CDR2 SVGAGI come from the germline V gene (reference sequence). The CDR3 has 13 amino acids. The CDR3 region has the DNA TGTGCCAGCAGTCGGGACAGGTCCTACGAGCAGTACGTC. Protein: CASSRDRSYEQYV.

The chain couples TRBV5-6 to TRBJ2-5; 8 nucleotides agree with TRBD2. J was trimmed by 1 base and V by 2 bases; bases with no gene match: 1. This CDR3 has 14 residues. Germline loops: CDR1 SGHDT, CDR2 YYEEEE. In nucleotides, the CDR3 is TGTGCCAGCAGCTTTAGCGGGGTCCAAGAGACCCAGTACTTC. It is translated as CASSFSGVQETQYF.

The chain has TRBV11-2 and TRBJ1-1; TRBD1 agrees at 7 bases. Per the germline V gene, CDR1 is SGHAT and CDR2 is FQNNGV. The CDR3 is 15 residues long. Losses at the gene ends were 4 bases for V and 5 bases for J; bases not matched to a gene: 10. This CDR3 reads CASSYRTGARTEAFF. As DNA, the CDR3 is TGTGCCAGCAGCTACCGAACAGGGGCTAGGACTGAAGCTTTCTTT.

The chain recombines TRBV5-1 with TRBJ2-3; no definite D call. This CDR3 spans 14 amino acids. Trimming cost V 0 bases and J 5 bases, with 10 bases left between them. Germline CDR1 is SGHRS and CDR2 is YFSETQ. CDR3 residues: CASSLGLDIDTQYF. The CDR3 nucleotides read TGCGCCAGCAGCTTGGGGCTAGATATAGATACGCAGTATTTT.

The rearrangement joins TRBV18 to TRBJ2-6; D is perhaps TRBD1 (5 bases). Trimming removed 2 bases from V and 0 bases from J, with 14 bases in between. The CDR3 contains 18 residues. In germline, CDR1 is KGHSH, CDR2 LQKENI. Written as DNA, the CDR3 is TGTGCCAGCTCACCAGATACAGGATTAATCTCTGGGGCCAACGTCCTGACTTTC. Its protein is CASSPDTGLISGANVLTF.

This rearrangement joins TRBV2 to TRBJ1-2; D is unclear. This CDR3 has 11 amino acids. CDR1 and CDR2 (germline): SNHLY, FYNNEI. Trimming left V 9 bases short and J 8 bases short, with 13 bases between. The CDR3 nucleotides read TGTGCCAGTGAGATCCAAGGGGGCTACACCTTC. It specifies CASEIQGGYTF. The full variable domain, rest sourced from reference TRBV2 and TRBJ1-2, is EPEVTQTPSHQVTQMGQEVILRCVPISNHLYFYWYRQILGQKVEFLVSFYNNEISEKSEIFDDQFSVERPDGSNFTLKIRSTKLEDSAMYFCASEIQGGYTFGSGTRLTVV.

V is TRBV28 and J is TRBJ1-3; tentative D call: TRBD1 (5 bases). Germline CDR1 reads MDHEN; CDR2 reads SYDVKM. V lost 6 bases and J lost 0, with 12 bases in between. The CDR3 extends over 15 amino acids. Here the CDR3 DNA reads TGTGCCAGCAGCCCTGGGGGGGACTCTGGAAACACCATATATTTT. Encoded protein: CASSPGGDSGNTIYF.

In regard to this clone: No DNA is shown, since the ends of the CDR3 on it are uncertain; the CDR3 is the one TCRdb lists. The V gene is TRBV10-1, the J gene TRBJ2-5; the table gives TRBD1 as D, unverified against the DNA. With termini counted, the CDR3 has 13 amino acids. Germline values: CDR1 WNHNN, CDR2 SYGVQD (reference sequence). CDR3 loop: CASSFGQGETQYF.

The V call is TRBV6-6, the J call TRBJ1-6; D gene ambiguous. Trimming stripped 9 bases from V and 0 bases from J, with 12 bases between. The germline CDR1 and CDR2 sequences are MNHNY and SVGAGI (reference sequence). The CDR3 loop spans 15 amino acids. CDR3 sequence: CASRIGSSYNSPLHF. For the CDR3, the DNA is TGTGCCAGTAGGATAGGCAGCTCCTATAATTCACCCCTCCACTTT.

The rearrangement links TRBV7-2 to TRBJ2-3; 13 nucleotides match TRBD2. The trim removed 3 bases at V and 0 bases at J, leaving 3 bases unmatched. Germline CDR1 is SGHTA and CDR2 is FQGNSA. CDR3 size: 17 residues. The CDR3 region is CASSLGLAGTSTDTQYF. The CDR3 region has the DNA TGTGCCAGCAGCTTGGGACTAGCGGGGACTAGCACAGATACGCAGTATTTT.

The genes are TRBV18 and TRBJ1-6; the D is unclear. The V and J ends lost 0 bases and 15 bases respectively, with 12 bases between them. CDR3 length: 13 amino acids. Germline CDR1 is KGHSH and CDR2 is LQKENI. The CDR3 DNA sequence: TGTGCCAGCTCACCACCTGGGGAGATCGTCCTCCACTTT. It codes for CASSPPGEIVLHF.

V is TRBV6-5 and J is TRBJ1-3; D is ambiguous. The CDR3 contains 14 residues. Germline-derived CDR1 and CDR2 are MNHEY and SVGAGI. Trimming removed 0 bases from V and 4 bases from J, with 7 bases in between. CDR3 in amino acids: CASSYSIQGNTIYF. As DNA, the CDR3 is TGTGCCAGCAGTTACTCGATACAGGGAAACACCATATATTTT.

The chain is built from TRBV9 and TRBJ2-2; the D gene is possibly TRBD2 (6 bases). From germline, CDR1 is SGDLS and CDR2 YYNGEE. V was trimmed by 0 bases and J by 5 bases, leaving 8 bases between them. This CDR3 is built from 14 residues. CDR3 nucleotide sequence: TGTGCCAGCAGCGTAGTTGGGGGGACCGGGGAGCTGTTTTTT. Its translation: CASSVVGGTGELFF. The whole variable domain, filled in from reference TRBV9 and TRBJ2-2, reads DSGVTQTPKHLITATGQRVTLRCSPRSGDLSVYWYQQSLDQGLQFLIQYYNGEERAKGNILERFSAQQFPDLHSELNLSSLELGDSALYFCASSVVGGTGELFFGEGSRLTVL.

The chain combines TRBV24-1 with TRBJ2-7; 8 bases agree with TRBD1. V was clipped by 2 bases and J by 1 base; unmatched bases: 3. There are 15 residues in the CDR3. Germline assignment: CDR1 KGHDR and CDR2 SFDVKD. The DNA for the CDR3 is TGTGCCACCAGTGATTCCGGGACAGGTTCCTACGAGCAGTACGTC. It yields the protein CATSDSGTGSYEQYV.

The chain carries TRBV11-2 and TRBJ2-7; no definite D call. CDR1 and CDR2 from the germline V gene are SGHAT and FQNNGV. There are 13 residues in the CDR3. Trimming stripped 2 bases from V and 7 bases from J, with 12 bases between. DNA for the CDR3: TGTGCCAGCAGCTTAAACCTTGGCTATGAGCAGTACGTC. It encodes CASSLNLGYEQYV.

V is TRBV28 and J is TRBJ1-1; D gene uncertain. Between the trimmed V and J ends, which lost 5 bases and 0 bases, there was a span of 13 bases. Germline lookup yields CDR1 MDHEN and CDR2 SYDVKM. CDR3 length equals 15 residues. Here the CDR3 DNA reads TGTGCCAGCAGTATAATCGACCGACTGAACACTGAAGCTTTCTTT. Its protein is CASSIIDRLNTEAFF.

This clone came up a few times. The CDR3 nucleotides are TGTGCCAGCAGCAAGGGGACAGTAATGAATTCACCCCTCCACTTT. Encoded protein: CASSKGTVMNSPLHF. J is TRBJ1-6 and V is TRBV7-3; 7 nucleotides agree with TRBD1. Germline CDR1 is SGHTA and CDR2 is FQGTGA. V trimming: 5 bases; J trimming: 7 bases; junction bases outside the gene matches: 8. This CDR3 spans 15 amino acids.

The rearrangement joins TRBV20-1 to TRBJ1-1, with a weak D call TRBD1 (5 bases). This CDR3 is 11 amino acids long. Per the germline V gene, CDR1 is DFQATT and CDR2 is SNEGSKA (reference sequence). Between the trimmed V and J ends, which lost 5 bases and 11 bases, there was a span of 15 bases. CDR3 amino acids: CSAAGTTGAFF. DNA of the CDR3: TGCAGTGCTGCAGGGACTACGGGCGCTTTCTTT.

The chain combines TRBV2 with TRBJ2-1, with 8 bases lining up with TRBD1. The V gene's germline CDR1 is SNHLY and CDR2 FYNNEI. The V segment lost 4 bases and the J segment 6 bases; nucleotides outside the gene matches: 5. There are 14 residues in the CDR3. The CDR3 spells CASSGQGWGNEQFF. CDR3 sequence (DNA): TGTGCCAGCAGTGGACAGGGGTGGGGCAATGAGCAGTTCTTC. The full variable domain, completed using reference TRBV2 and TRBJ2-1, is EPEVTQTPSHQVTQMGQEVILRCVPISNHLYFYWYRQILGQKVEFLVSFYNNEISEKSEIFDDQFSVERPDGSNFTLKIRSTKLEDSAMYFCASSGQGWGNEQFFGPGTRLTVL.